This TCR beta chain was obtained from a study of blood T cell repertoires in COVID-19. Produced via immunoSEQ multiplex PCR; TCRdb's table is partial and in-frame only. This sample carries 180,000 or so clones, roughly 81% of them seen once, and the ten largest clones take approximately 12%. Trimming cost V 4 bases and J 9 bases, with 9 bases left between them. The CDR3 contains 12 residues. Looked up from germline, CDR1 is KGHDR and CDR2 is SFDVKD. The chain is built from TRBV24-1 and TRBJ2-1; no definite D call. The specimen was peripheral blood. This TCR came from a woman aged 80 or over with COVID-19, enrolled during active disease. For the CDR3, the DNA is TGTGCCACCAGTGAATCGACACTTGAGCAGTTCTTC. It codes for CATSESTLEQFF.